One sample yielded the 11 T cell receptor beta chains listed below, sequenced in a study of early stage breast cancer tumors. The assay was immunoSEQ multiplex PCR, and TCRdb's table has in-frame clones only and misses some. This table has fewer than 25,000 clones, approximately 67% appearing once. Source material: breast tumor tissue. The receptors were sampled from a person between 55 and 69 years old with breast cancer.

The chain's CDR3 is CASRETGMRQPQHF. The CDR3, as DNA: TGTGCCAGCAGAGAAACAGGGATGAGGCAGCCCCAGCATTTT. This chain joins TRBV6-5 and TRBJ1-5, with D tentatively TRBD1 (6 bases). V lost 6 bases and J 7 bases, leaving 16 bases between the germline ends. The V gene's germline CDR1 is MNHEY and CDR2 SVGAGI. CDR3 length equals 14 residues.

This clone came up many times. The chain couples TRBV19 to TRBJ2-2, with TRBD2 as a possible D gene (6 bases). The germline CDR1 and CDR2 sequences are LNHDA and SQIVND (reference sequence). Trimming removed 10 bases from V and 1 base from J, with 16 bases in between. This CDR3 has 15 amino acids. CDR3 sequence reads: CATTGREKNTGELFF. CDR3 nucleotides: TGTGCCACCACCGGACGGGAGAAGAACACCGGGGAGCTGTTTTTT.

A single count supports this clone. The gene calls are TRBV7-9 and TRBJ2-3; tentative D call: TRBD2 (7 bases). The ends were cut back, 5 bases at V and 4 bases at J, with 16 bases in the middle. The germline CDR1 and CDR2 sequences are SEHNR and FQNEAQ (reference sequence). CDR3 size: 15 residues. The CDR3 is CASSRGGGESDTQYF. The CDR3 coding sequence is TGTGCCAGCAGCCGGGGAGGGGGGGAGTCAGATACGCAGTATTTT.

This chain joins TRBV5-1 and TRBJ2-1; 7 nucleotides line up with TRBD1. Germline trimming cut 4 bases from V and 8 bases from J; bases unmatched to any gene: 3. The CDR3 is 12 amino acids. Germline V gene lookup returns CDR1 SGHRS and CDR2 YFSETQ. DNA of the CDR3: TGCGCCAGCAGCCGGGACAGCGATGAGCAGTTCTTC. This gives the protein CASSRDSDEQFF.

In its sample, this clone was seen a few times. V and J are TRBV7-2 and TRBJ2-2; D gene unclear. This CDR3 is built from 14 residues. Trimming took off 0 bases at V and 3 bases at J, with 5 bases between the two ends. Germline-derived CDR1 and CDR2 are SGHTA and FQGNSA. The CDR3 DNA reads as TGTGCCAGCAGCTTAGCCCTGTACACCGGGGAGCTGTTTTTT. As protein: CASSLALYTGELFF. Together with reference TRBV7-2 and TRBJ2-2, the CDR3 gives the full variable domain: GAGVSQSPSNKVTEKGKDVELRCDPISGHTALYWYRQSLGQGLEFLIYFQGNSAPDKSGLPSDRFSAERTGGSVSTLTIQRTQQEDSAVYLCASSLALYTGELFFGEGSRLTVL.

In its sample, this clone was seen a few times. The rearrangement uses TRBV27 and TRBJ2-3; 10 positions agree with TRBD1. Germline CDR1 MNHEY, CDR2 SMNVEV (reference sequence). The CDR3 runs to 14 residues. Trimming at V came to 8 bases and at J to 3 bases, leaving 5 bases not matched to a gene. CDR3 in DNA: TGTGCCAGCCGAGGACAGGGGGGGACAGATACGCAGTATTTT. Protein product: CASRGQGGTDTQYF.

The gene calls are TRBV23-1 and TRBJ1-2; 11 nucleotides line up with TRBD1. TRBV23-1 is sorted into the ORF group, with uncertain function. J gave up 9 bases and V 0 bases, and 15 bases lay outside the gene matches. This CDR3 has 18 amino acids. The CDR3 DNA sequence: TGCGCCAGCAGTCAATCGGTGGGGACAGGGGGGGCCCTAGGGTGCTACACCTTC. Amino acids: CASSQSVGTGGALGCYTF.

As DNA, the CDR3 is TGTGCCAGCTCACCCACAGGGGGCCCTAACTATGGCTACACCTTC. It codes for CASSPTGGPNYGYTF. The chain combines TRBV18 with TRBJ1-2; 9 bases are a match to TRBD1. V shed 3 bases and J 0 bases; nucleotides not matched to a gene: 2. The CDR3 is 15 residues long. CDR1 is KGHSH and CDR2 is LQKENI in the germline V gene. The whole variable domain, remainder taken from reference TRBV18 and TRBJ1-2, is NAGVMQNPRHLVRRRGQEARLRCSPMKGHSHVYWYRQLPEEGLKFMVYLQKENIIDESGMPKERFSAEFPKEGPSILRIQQVVRGDSAAYFCASSPTGGPNYGYTFGSGTRLTVV.

The chain joins TRBV6-5 to TRBJ2-3; weak D call: TRBD2 (5 bases). This CDR3 is built from 16 residues. CDR1 is MNHEY and CDR2 is SVGAGI in the germline V gene. Trimming left V 1 base short and J 0 bases short, with 11 bases between. CDR3 protein: CASSYLSGGSTDTQYF. As DNA, the CDR3 is TGTGCCAGCAGTTACTTGAGCGGAGGTAGCACAGATACGCAGTATTTT.

V usage is TRBV5-1 and J usage is TRBJ1-1, with 7 bases identical to TRBD1. The CDR3 totals 13 residues. Germline V gene lookup returns CDR1 SGHRS and CDR2 YFSETQ. V lost 4 bases, J lost 3 bases, and 3 bases stayed unmatched. The CDR3 region is CASSIDRDTEAFF. The CDR3 nucleotides are TGCGCCAGCAGCATCGACAGGGACACTGAAGCTTTCTTT.

The chain uses TRBV4-3 and TRBJ1-2; 9 bases match TRBD1. V lost 3 bases to trimming and J lost 4 bases; unmatched junction nucleotides: 3. The CDR3 covers 14 residues. CDR1 is LGHNA, CDR2 YSLEER, per germline. In DNA form, the CDR3 reads TGCGCCAGCAGCCAGGGGACAGGGTCCTATGGCTACACCTTC. It is translated as CASSQGTGSYGYTF.